This paragraph covers one T cell receptor (beta chain) sequence. Its target is unknown. The sample originates from a study of cytomegalovirus exposure and HLA in healthy donors. Study-wide results and limits: Reportedly, cytomegalovirus status was diagnosed with high sensitivity and specificity.

CDR1 is MDHEN, CDR2 SYDVKM, per germline. With 3 bases clipped from V and 6 bases from J, the junction kept 3 bases outside the gene matches. The CDR3 covers 14 residues. The PCR made use of 60 Vbeta and 13 Jbeta primers. Only in-frame clones appear in the TCRdb table, and some are missing; sequencing was by immunoSEQ multiplex PCR. Counted here are 150,000 to 200,000 clones, roughly 80% occurring once; the ten biggest clones make up around 0.75%. The receptor was isolated from a woman aged 18-29 years in good health and CMV-seronegative. Sequencing was carried out using PBMCs. The chain has TRBV28 and TRBJ1-5; 9 nucleotides agree with TRBD1. The CDR3 here is CASSFGTGIQPQHF. The CDR3, as DNA: TGTGCCAGCAGTTTTGGGACAGGGATTCAGCCCCAGCATTTT.